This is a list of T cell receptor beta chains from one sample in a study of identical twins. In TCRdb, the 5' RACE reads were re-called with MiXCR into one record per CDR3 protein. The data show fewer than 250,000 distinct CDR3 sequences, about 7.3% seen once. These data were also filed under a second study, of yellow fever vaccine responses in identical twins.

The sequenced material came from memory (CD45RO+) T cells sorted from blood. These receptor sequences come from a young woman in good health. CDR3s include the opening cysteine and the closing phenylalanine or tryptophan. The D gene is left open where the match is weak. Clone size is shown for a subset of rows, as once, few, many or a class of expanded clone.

CDR3aa: CASTLGTEAFF; CDR3nt: TGTGCCAGCACCCTGGGCACTGAAGCTTTCTTT; d_gene: -; abundance: many; j_gene: TRBJ1-1; len: 11; v_gene: TRBV12-3/TRBV12-4
CDR3aa: CASSQGLAPNINEQFF; CDR3nt: TGTGCCAGCAGCCAAGGACTAGCGCCCAATATCAATGAGCAGTTCTTC; d_gene: TRBD2; abundance: -; j_gene: TRBJ2-1; len: 16; v_gene: TRBV4-2
CDR3aa: CASSPQGYSHNEQFF; CDR3nt: TGTGCCAGCAGCCCACAAGGTTATAGCCACAATGAGCAGTTCTTC; d_gene: -; abundance: many; j_gene: TRBJ2-1; len: 15; v_gene: TRBV7-8
CDR3aa: CASSLSRDRGEQFF; CDR3nt: TGTGCCAGCTCACTAAGCCGGGACAGGGGTGAGCAGTTCTTC; d_gene: TRBD1; abundance: few; j_gene: TRBJ2-1; len: 14; v_gene: TRBV18
CDR3aa: CASSVGGGAGVRETQYF; CDR3nt: TGTGCCAGCAGCGTAGGGGGAGGAGCGGGAGTTCGAGAGACCCAGTACTTC; d_gene: TRBD2; abundance: -; j_gene: TRBJ2-5; len: 17; v_gene: TRBV9
CDR3aa: CAGYQGAPYNERFF; CDR3nt: TGTGCCGGCTACCAGGGGGCCCCCTACAATGAGCGGTTCTTC; d_gene: TRBD1; abundance: -; j_gene: TRBJ2-1; len: 14; v_gene: TRBV6-2/TRBV6-3
CDR3aa: CSARDRATRVGAEAFF; CDR3nt: TGCAGTGCTAGAGATCGGGCCACGAGGGTCGGTGCTGAAGCTTTCTTT; d_gene: -; abundance: many; j_gene: TRBJ1-1; len: 16; v_gene: TRBV20-1
CDR3aa: CATSRDRALADQPQHF; CDR3nt: TGTGCCACCAGCAGAGATCGGGCACTGGCGGATCAGCCCCAGCATTTT; d_gene: -; abundance: many; j_gene: TRBJ1-5; len: 16; v_gene: TRBV15
CDR3aa: CASSRRWDLSYEQYF; CDR3nt: TGTGCCAGCAGCCGCCGGTGGGACTTGAGCTACGAGCAGTACTTC; d_gene: -; abundance: many; j_gene: TRBJ2-7; len: 15; v_gene: TRBV3-1
CDR3aa: CASRTGQGTSPLHF; CDR3nt: TGTGCCAGCAGAACGGGACAGGGGACTTCACCCCTCCACTTT; d_gene: TRBD1; abundance: many; j_gene: TRBJ1-6; len: 14; v_gene: TRBV28
CDR3aa: CASSSPGTGPFYGYTF; CDR3nt: TGTGCCAGCAGTTCACCCGGGACAGGGCCATTCTATGGCTACACCTTC; d_gene: TRBD1; abundance: -; j_gene: TRBJ1-2; len: 16; v_gene: TRBV27
CDR3aa: CASISDGNTEAFF; CDR3nt: TGCGCCAGCATCTCGGACGGAAACACTGAAGCTTTCTTT; d_gene: -; abundance: many; j_gene: TRBJ1-1; len: 13; v_gene: TRBV5-1
CDR3aa: CASSPRDGTLNEQFF; CDR3nt: TGTGCCAGCAGCCCCCGGGACGGAACCCTCAATGAGCAGTTCTTC; d_gene: -; abundance: -; j_gene: TRBJ2-1; len: 15; v_gene: TRBV9
CDR3aa: CASSEREQYF; CDR3nt: TGTGCCAGCAGTGAAAGGGAGCAGTACTTC; d_gene: -; abundance: many; j_gene: TRBJ2-7; len: 10; v_gene: TRBV6-1
CDR3aa: CASSLLSGSTGLSEQYF; CDR3nt: TGTGCCAGCAGTTTACTTAGCGGGAGTACAGGGCTCAGCGAGCAGTACTTC; d_gene: TRBD2; abundance: -; j_gene: TRBJ2-7; len: 17; v_gene: TRBV28
CDR3aa: CASSHGAGVPYEQYF; CDR3nt: TGCGCCAGCAGCCACGGCGCGGGAGTTCCCTACGAGCAGTACTTC; d_gene: TRBD2; abundance: -; j_gene: TRBJ2-7; len: 15; v_gene: TRBV4-1
CDR3aa: CASSQDGGGGTRETQYF; CDR3nt: TGCGCCAGCAGCCAAGATGGGGGGGGTGGGACACGAGAGACCCAGTACTTC; d_gene: -; abundance: few; j_gene: TRBJ2-5; len: 17; v_gene: TRBV4-1
CDR3aa: CASSSGRNSYNEQFF; CDR3nt: TGTGCCAGCAGTTCGGGACGCAACTCCTACAATGAGCAGTTCTTC; d_gene: -; abundance: few; j_gene: TRBJ2-1; len: 15; v_gene: TRBV6-5
CDR3aa: CASSLLPGNEQFF; CDR3nt: TGTGCCAGCAGCCTTTTACCGGGCAATGAGCAGTTCTTC; d_gene: -; abundance: -; j_gene: TRBJ2-1; len: 13; v_gene: TRBV11-2
CDR3aa: CASSPRGSYGYTF; CDR3nt: TGTGCCAGCAGCCCACGAGGTTCCTATGGCTACACCTTC; d_gene: -; abundance: many; j_gene: TRBJ1-2; len: 13; v_gene: TRBV7-9
CDR3aa: CGAKQDPTNEKLFF; CDR3nt: TGCGGTGCAAAACAGGACCCAACTAATGAAAAACTGTTTTTT; d_gene: -; abundance: -; j_gene: TRBJ1-4; len: 14; v_gene: TRBV20-1
CDR3aa: CASRVNAEYYGYTF; CDR3nt: TGTGCCAGCAGAGTAAACGCAGAATACTATGGCTACACCTTC; d_gene: -; abundance: many; j_gene: TRBJ1-2; len: 14; v_gene: TRBV12-3/TRBV12-4